This TCR beta chain was sequenced during a study of blood T cell repertoires in COVID-19. This clone was counted a single time. Some clones are missing from TCRdb's copy, which holds only in-frame ones; the method was immunoSEQ multiplex PCR. This table has about 330,000 clones, 92% appearing once. The length of the CDR3 is 12 residues. The ends were cut back, 5 bases at V and 2 bases at J, with 5 bases in the middle. Germline V gene sequence: CDR1 SEHNR, CDR2 FQNEAQ (reference sequence). The sample consisted of PBMCs or T cells enriched from blood (not recorded which). The J gene is TRBJ2-3, the V gene TRBV7-9; D is ambiguous. This receptor was obtained from a woman in her thirties who had recovered from COVID-19. CDR3 DNA: TGTGCCAGCAGCCTCCTCACAGATACGCAGTATTTT. Translated: CASSLLTDTQYF.